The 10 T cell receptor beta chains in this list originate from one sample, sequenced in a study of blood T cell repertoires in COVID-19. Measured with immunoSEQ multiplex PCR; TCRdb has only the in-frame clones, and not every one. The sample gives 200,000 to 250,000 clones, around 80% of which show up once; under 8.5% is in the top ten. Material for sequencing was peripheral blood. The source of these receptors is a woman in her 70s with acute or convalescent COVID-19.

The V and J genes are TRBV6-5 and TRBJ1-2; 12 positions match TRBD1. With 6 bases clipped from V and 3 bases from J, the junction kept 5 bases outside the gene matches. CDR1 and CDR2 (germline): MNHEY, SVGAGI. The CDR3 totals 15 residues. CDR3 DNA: TGTGCCAGCAGCTACGGGACAGGGGGCCACTATGGCTACACCTTC. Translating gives CASSYGTGGHYGYTF.

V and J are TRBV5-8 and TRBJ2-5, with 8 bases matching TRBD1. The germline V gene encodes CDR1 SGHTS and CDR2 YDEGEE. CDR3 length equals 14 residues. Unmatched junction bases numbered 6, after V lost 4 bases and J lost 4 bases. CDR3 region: CASSPGQGRETQYF. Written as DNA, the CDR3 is TGTGCCAGCAGCCCTGGACAGGGAAGAGAGACCCAGTACTTC.

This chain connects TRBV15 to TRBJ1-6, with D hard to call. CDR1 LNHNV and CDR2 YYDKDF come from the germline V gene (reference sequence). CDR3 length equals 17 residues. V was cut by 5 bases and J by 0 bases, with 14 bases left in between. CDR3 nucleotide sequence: TGTGCCACCAGCGTGCCCTACTCGAGCTCCTATAATTCACCCCTCCACTTT. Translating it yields CATSVPYSSSYNSPLHF. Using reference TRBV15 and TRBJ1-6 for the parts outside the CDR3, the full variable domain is DAMVIQNPRYQVTQFGKPVTLSCSQTLNHNVMYWYQQKSSQAPKLLFHYYDKDFNNEADTPDNFQSRRPNTSFCFLDIRSPGLGDTAMYLCATSVPYSSSYNSPLHFGNGTRLTVT.

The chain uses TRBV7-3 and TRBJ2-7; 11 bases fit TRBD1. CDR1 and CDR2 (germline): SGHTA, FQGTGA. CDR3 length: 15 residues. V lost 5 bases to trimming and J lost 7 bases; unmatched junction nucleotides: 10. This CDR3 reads CASSRSGTGGYEQYF. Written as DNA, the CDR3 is TGTGCCAGCAGCCGATCCGGGACAGGGGGATATGAGCAGTACTTC.

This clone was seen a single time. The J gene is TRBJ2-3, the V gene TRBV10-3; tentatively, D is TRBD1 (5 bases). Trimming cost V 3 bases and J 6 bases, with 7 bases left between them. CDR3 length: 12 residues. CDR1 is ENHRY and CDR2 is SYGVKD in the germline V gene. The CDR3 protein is CAISEGDDTQYF. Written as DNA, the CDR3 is TGTGCCATCAGTGAAGGGGATGATACGCAGTATTTT.

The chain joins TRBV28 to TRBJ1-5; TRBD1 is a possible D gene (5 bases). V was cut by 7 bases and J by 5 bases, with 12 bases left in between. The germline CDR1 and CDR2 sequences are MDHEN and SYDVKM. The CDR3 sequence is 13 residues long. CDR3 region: CASITGPYQPQHF. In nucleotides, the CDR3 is TGTGCCAGCATCACAGGTCCCTATCAGCCCCAGCATTTT.

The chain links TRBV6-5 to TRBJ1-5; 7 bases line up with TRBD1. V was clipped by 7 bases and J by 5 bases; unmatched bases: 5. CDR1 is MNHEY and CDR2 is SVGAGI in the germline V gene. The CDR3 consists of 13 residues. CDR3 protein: CASTGTDDQPQHF. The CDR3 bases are TGTGCCAGCACCGGGACAGATGATCAGCCCCAGCATTTT.

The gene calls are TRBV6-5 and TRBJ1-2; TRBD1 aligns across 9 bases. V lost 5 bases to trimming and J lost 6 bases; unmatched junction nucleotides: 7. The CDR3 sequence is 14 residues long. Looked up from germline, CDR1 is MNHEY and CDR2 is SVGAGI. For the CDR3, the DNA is TGTGCCAGCAGTCCCCGGGGACAGGGCCATGGCTACACCTTC. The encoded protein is CASSPRGQGHGYTF.

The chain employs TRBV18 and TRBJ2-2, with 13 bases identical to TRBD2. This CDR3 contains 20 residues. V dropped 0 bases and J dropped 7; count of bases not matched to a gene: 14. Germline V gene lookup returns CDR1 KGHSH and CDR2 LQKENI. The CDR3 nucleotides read TGTGCCAGCTCACCACCAATAGGACTAGCGGGGGCCCGGAATCACGGGGAGCTGTTTTTT. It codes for CASSPPIGLAGARNHGELFF.

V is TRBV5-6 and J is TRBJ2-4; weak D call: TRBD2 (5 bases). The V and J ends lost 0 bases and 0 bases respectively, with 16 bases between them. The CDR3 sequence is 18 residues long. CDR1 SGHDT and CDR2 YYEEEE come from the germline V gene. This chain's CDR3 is CASSLARGSFLAKNIQYF. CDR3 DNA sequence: TGTGCCAGCAGCTTGGCCCGCGGGTCCTTTCTAGCCAAAAACATTCAGTACTTC.